Each of the 3 T cell receptor beta chains below was sequenced from the same sample in a study of cytomegalovirus exposure and HLA in healthy donors. Both 60 Vbeta primers and 13 Jbeta primers went into the PCR. Generated by immunoSEQ multiplex PCR, the TCRdb table keeps only in-frame clones and is missing some. The sample shows around 130,000 clones, around three fifths of them seen only once. Sequenced input: PBMCs. These receptors all come from a middle-aged woman in good health and CMV-seropositive.

This clone appeared once. The chain employs TRBV5-5 and TRBJ2-6, with D possibly TRBD1 on 5 matching bases. The CDR3 sequence is 18 residues long. V dropped 2 bases and J dropped 0 bases, with 15 bases sitting between them. CDR1 is SGHKS and CDR2 is YYEKEE in the germline V gene (reference sequence). The CDR3 here is CASSFSPGQVSGANVLTF. The CDR3 nucleotides are TGTGCCAGCAGCTTTTCTCCCGGACAAGTCTCTGGGGCCAACGTCCTGACTTTC.

The chain is built from TRBV14 and TRBJ1-2; D is unresolved. CDR1 is SGHDN, CDR2 FVKESK, per germline. The CDR3 sequence is 15 residues long. Trimming stripped 0 bases from V and 9 bases from J, with 17 bases between. This CDR3 reads CASSQDLGAAARYTF. DNA of the CDR3: TGTGCCAGCAGCCAAGATCTGGGCGCTGCAGCCCGCTACACCTTC.

The V call is TRBV6-5, the J call TRBJ2-7, with TRBD2 matching over 7 bases. J was trimmed by 5 bases and V by 4 bases; bases with no gene match: 14. CDR1 MNHEY and CDR2 SVGAGI come from the germline V gene. This CDR3 has 16 residues. The CDR3 DNA reads TGTGCCAGCAGTTCCCCGGGGCCAGCGGGATCTCACGAGCAGTACTTC. Its protein is CASSSPGPAGSHEQYF.